A selection of T cell receptor beta chains follows, all from one sample in a study of blood T cell repertoires in COVID-19. TCRdb's copy holds only in-frame clones and misses some; the assay was immunoSEQ multiplex PCR. This sample has 310,000 or so clones, with more than 75% found just once. The material sequenced was peripheral blood. All receptors derive from a man aged 50-60 years with active or convalescent COVID-19. The CDR3 runs from the conserved cysteine through the conserved F or W. A D gene is named only where the DNA matches it firmly. Not all rows give a size; the values are once, few, many and, for expanded clones, a class.

V gene: TRBV5-1; clone size: -; CDR3 length: 14; D gene: TRBD1; J gene: TRBJ2-5; CDR3 protein: CASSPGQGEETQYF; CDR3 DNA: TGCGCCAGCAGCCCGGGACAGGGGGAAGAGACCCAGTACTTC
V gene: TRBV2; clone size: once; CDR3 length: 15; D gene: TRBD1; J gene: TRBJ2-5; CDR3 protein: CASSEGPRGKETQYF; CDR3 DNA: TGTGCCAGCAGTGAAGGGCCCAGGGGGAAAGAGACCCAGTACTTC
V gene: TRBV6-5; clone size: -; CDR3 length: 15; D gene: -; J gene: TRBJ1-1; CDR3 protein: CASSPRQFMNTEAFF; CDR3 DNA: TGTGCCAGCAGTCCCCGACAGTTTATGAACACTGAAGCTTTCTTT
V gene: TRBV9; clone size: -; CDR3 length: 15; D gene: TRBD1; J gene: TRBJ2-7; CDR3 protein: CASSVSGTGTYEQYF; CDR3 DNA: TGTGCCAGCAGCGTCTCCGGGACAGGCACCTACGAGCAGTACTTC
V gene: TRBV27; clone size: -; CDR3 length: 15; D gene: TRBD2; J gene: TRBJ2-2; CDR3 protein: CASSLLRGGPGELFF; CDR3 DNA: TGTGCCAGCAGTTTATTACGGGGGGGCCCCGGGGAGCTGTTTTTT
V gene: TRBV7-9; clone size: -; CDR3 length: 16; D gene: TRBD1; J gene: TRBJ2-3; CDR3 protein: CASSLALYRGGDTQYF; CDR3 DNA: TGTGCCAGCAGCTTAGCGCTTTACAGGGGTGGTGATACGCAGTATTTT
V gene: TRBV28; clone size: -; CDR3 length: 16; D gene: TRBD2; J gene: TRBJ2-7; CDR3 protein: CASSLEAGMGLYEQYF; CDR3 DNA: TGTGCCAGCAGTTTGGAAGCGGGGATGGGTCTCTACGAGCAGTACTTC
V gene: TRBV3-1/TRBV3-2; clone size: -; CDR3 length: 14; D gene: -; J gene: TRBJ1-5; CDR3 protein: CASSQATGSQPQHF; CDR3 DNA: TGTGCCAGCAGCCAAGCAACAGGGAGCCAGCCCCAGCATTTT
V gene: TRBV5-8; clone size: -; CDR3 length: 13; D gene: -; J gene: TRBJ2-5; CDR3 protein: CASSRQYQETQYF; CDR3 DNA: TGTGCCAGCAGTAGACAGTACCAAGAGACCCAGTACTTC
V gene: TRBV4-3; clone size: -; CDR3 length: 18; D gene: -; J gene: TRBJ1-3; CDR3 protein: CASSQSYRASASGNTIYF; CDR3 DNA: TGCGCCAGCAGCCAAAGCTACAGGGCCAGCGCATCTGGAAACACCATATATTTT
V gene: TRBV19; clone size: -; CDR3 length: 15; D gene: -; J gene: TRBJ1-5; CDR3 protein: CASSTTYSSNQPQHF; CDR3 DNA: TGTGCCAGTAGTACGACATATTCTAGCAATCAGCCCCAGCATTTT
V gene: TRBV2; clone size: -; CDR3 length: 14; D gene: TRBD1; J gene: TRBJ2-7; CDR3 protein: CASTIGTGPYEQYF; CDR3 DNA: TGTGCCAGCACCATTGGGACAGGGCCTTACGAGCAGTACTTC
V gene: TRBV14; clone size: -; CDR3 length: 17; D gene: -; J gene: TRBJ1-5; CDR3 protein: CASSQDAGQVRNQPQHF; CDR3 DNA: TGTGCCAGCAGCCAAGATGCGGGGCAGGTGAGGAATCAGCCCCAGCATTTT
V gene: TRBV6-5; clone size: once; CDR3 length: 14; D gene: -; J gene: TRBJ1-2; CDR3 protein: CASSYLGGPYGYTF; CDR3 DNA: TGTGCCAGCAGTTACCTAGGAGGCCCCTATGGCTACACCTTC
V gene: TRBV18; clone size: -; CDR3 length: 14; D gene: -; J gene: TRBJ1-1; CDR3 protein: CASSPYSQNTEAFF; CDR3 DNA: TGTGCCAGCTCACCATACAGCCAGAACACTGAAGCTTTCTTT
V gene: TRBV10-3; clone size: -; CDR3 length: 14; D gene: TRBD1; J gene: TRBJ2-3; CDR3 protein: CAISQRQGTDTQYF; CDR3 DNA: TGTGCCATCAGCCAGAGACAGGGAACAGATACGCAGTATTTT
V gene: TRBV27; clone size: -; CDR3 length: 14; D gene: -; J gene: TRBJ1-5; CDR3 protein: CASSLGGGGQPQHF; CDR3 DNA: TGTGCCAGCAGTTTAGGCGGGGGTGGACAGCCCCAGCATTTT
V gene: TRBV18; clone size: -; CDR3 length: 16; D gene: -; J gene: TRBJ1-3; CDR3 protein: CASSPRQESSGNTIYF; CDR3 DNA: TGTGCCAGCTCACCCAGACAGGAGAGCTCTGGAAACACCATATATTTT
V gene: TRBV7-3; clone size: few; CDR3 length: 13; D gene: -; J gene: TRBJ1-1; CDR3 protein: CASSQTQNTEAFF; CDR3 DNA: TGTGCCAGCAGCCAGACACAGAACACTGAAGCTTTCTTT
V gene: TRBV6-5; clone size: -; CDR3 length: 13; D gene: TRBD1; J gene: TRBJ1-2; CDR3 protein: CASSLGQSYGYTF; CDR3 DNA: TGTGCCAGCAGCCTGGGACAGTCCTATGGCTACACCTTC
V gene: TRBV29-1; clone size: many; CDR3 length: 12; D gene: TRBD1; J gene: TRBJ1-1; CDR3 protein: CSAQQGASEAFF; CDR3 DNA: TGCAGCGCCCAACAGGGGGCGTCTGAAGCTTTCTTT
V gene: TRBV7-6; clone size: few; CDR3 length: 14; D gene: TRBD1; J gene: TRBJ1-1; CDR3 protein: CASSLVQGSTEAFF; CDR3 DNA: TGTGCCAGCAGCTTAGTACAGGGGTCCACTGAAGCTTTCTTT
V gene: TRBV7-3; clone size: -; CDR3 length: 13; D gene: TRBD1; J gene: TRBJ2-7; CDR3 protein: CASSRGQGEEQYF; CDR3 DNA: TGTGCCAGCAGCCGGGGACAGGGAGAAGAGCAGTACTTC
V gene: TRBV5-1; clone size: -; CDR3 length: 16; D gene: TRBD1; J gene: TRBJ1-1; CDR3 protein: CASSWGQGRLNTEAFF; CDR3 DNA: TGCGCCAGCAGCTGGGGACAGGGCCGACTGAACACTGAAGCTTTCTTT
V gene: TRBV18; clone size: -; CDR3 length: 17; D gene: TRBD1; J gene: TRBJ1-5; CDR3 protein: CASSRLQGAGSNQPQHF; CDR3 DNA: TGTGCCAGCTCCCGATTGCAGGGGGCTGGTAGCAATCAGCCCCAGCATTTT
V gene: TRBV30; clone size: -; CDR3 length: 15; D gene: TRBD1; J gene: TRBJ2-5; CDR3 protein: CASTPQGALKKTQYF; CDR3 DNA: TGTGCCTCCACTCCACAGGGGGCGCTTAAAAAGACCCAGTACTTC
V gene: TRBV4-3; clone size: -; CDR3 length: 14; D gene: -; J gene: TRBJ2-2; CDR3 protein: CASSPKRVTGELFF; CDR3 DNA: TGCGCCAGCAGCCCCAAGAGGGTGACCGGGGAGCTGTTTTTT
V gene: TRBV9; clone size: -; CDR3 length: 15; D gene: -; J gene: TRBJ2-7; CDR3 protein: CASSVGQGITYEQYF; CDR3 DNA: TGTGCCAGCAGCGTAGGTCAGGGGATCACCTACGAGCAGTACTTC
V gene: TRBV6-5; clone size: -; CDR3 length: 16; D gene: -; J gene: TRBJ1-1; CDR3 protein: CASSYSGALMNTEAFF; CDR3 DNA: TGTGCCAGCAGTTACTCGGGGGCGCTCATGAACACTGAAGCTTTCTTT
V gene: TRBV2; clone size: few; CDR3 length: 15; D gene: TRBD1; J gene: TRBJ1-5; CDR3 protein: CASSVRAGGGQPQHF; CDR3 DNA: TGTGCCAGCAGTGTTCGGGCAGGGGGCGGGCAGCCCCAGCATTTT
V gene: TRBV5-1; clone size: -; CDR3 length: 15; D gene: TRBD1; J gene: TRBJ2-5; CDR3 protein: CASSLERPGTGGWYF; CDR3 DNA: TGCGCCAGCAGCTTGGAGAGGCCCGGGACAGGGGGCTGGTACTTC
V gene: TRBV30; clone size: -; CDR3 length: 13; D gene: -; J gene: TRBJ1-6; CDR3 protein: CAWSVTGFSPLHF; CDR3 DNA: TGTGCCTGGAGTGTAACGGGGTTTTCACCCCTCCACTTT
V gene: TRBV7-8; clone size: -; CDR3 length: 18; D gene: TRBD1; J gene: TRBJ1-3; CDR3 protein: CASSLGGGTGVFGNTIYF; CDR3 DNA: TGTGCCAGCAGCTTGGGGGGAGGGACAGGGGTGTTTGGAAACACCATATATTTT
V gene: TRBV5-1; clone size: -; CDR3 length: 14; D gene: TRBD1; J gene: TRBJ1-3; CDR3 protein: CASSPTGQGNTIYF; CDR3 DNA: TGCGCCAGCAGCCCGACAGGGCAAGGAAACACCATATATTTT
V gene: TRBV28; clone size: once; CDR3 length: 16; D gene: -; J gene: TRBJ2-7; CDR3 protein: CASSLSTGSFRIEQYF; CDR3 DNA: TGTGCCAGCAGTTTATCGACGGGGTCCTTTAGGATCGAGCAGTACTTC